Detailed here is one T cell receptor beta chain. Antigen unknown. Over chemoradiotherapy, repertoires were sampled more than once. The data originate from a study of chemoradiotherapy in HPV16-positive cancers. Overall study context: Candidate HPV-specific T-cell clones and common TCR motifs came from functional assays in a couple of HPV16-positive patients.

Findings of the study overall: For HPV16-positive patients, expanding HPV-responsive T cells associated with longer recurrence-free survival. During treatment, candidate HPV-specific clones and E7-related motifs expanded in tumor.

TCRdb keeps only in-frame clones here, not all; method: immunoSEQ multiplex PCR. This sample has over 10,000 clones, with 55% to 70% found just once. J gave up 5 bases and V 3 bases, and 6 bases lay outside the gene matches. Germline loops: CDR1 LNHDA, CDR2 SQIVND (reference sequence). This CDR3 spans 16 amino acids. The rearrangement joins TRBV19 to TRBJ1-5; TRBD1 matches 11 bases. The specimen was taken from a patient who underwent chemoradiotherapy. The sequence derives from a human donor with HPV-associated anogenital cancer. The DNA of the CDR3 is TGTGCCAGTAGTATCACCGGGACAGGGGGGCATCAGCCCCAGCATTTT. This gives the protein CASSITGTGGHQPQHF.